The 19 T cell receptor beta chains given below trace back to one sample, sequenced in a study of blood T cell repertoires in COVID-19 (dated by TCRdb to the early 2020s). Libraries were made using the immunoSEQ multiplex PCR assay. This is the immuneACCESS table as TCRdb keeps it, with only in-frame sequences that have V and J called. A part of the clones is gone; compared with another copy, unresolved V genes explain less than half, and the rest is unexplained. For this sample the table gives hundreds of thousands of clones, of which about nine tenths were detected only once. Jointly, the top ten make up approximately 9.4% of the sample. The sample consisted of PBMCs or T cells enriched from blood (not recorded which). These receptors all stem from a woman aged 40 to 55 who had recovered from COVID-19.

Regarding this clone: Distinct nucleotide sequences in the sample also encode this CDR3. The V gene is TRBV10-3, the J gene TRBJ2-7; D is unresolved. The CDR3 covers 12 residues. CDR1 and CDR2 (germline): ENHRY, SYGVKD. The V end lost 6 bases, the J end lost 0 bases, and 6 bases lay between the germline ends. CDR3 region: CAISQVSYEQYF. CDR3 DNA sequence: TGTGCCATCAGCCAGGTCTCCTACGAGCAGTACTTC.

This sequence joins TRBV7-2 and TRBJ1-3; TRBD1 might be the D (5 bases). Germline CDR1 reads SGHTA; CDR2 reads FQGNSA. The CDR3 sequence is 16 residues long. V lost 3 bases to trimming and J lost 2 bases, with 14 bases between them. The CDR3, as DNA: TGTGCCAGCAGCTTGCCCTGGGGGGAGCCTGGAAACACCATATATTTT. Residues: CASSLPWGEPGNTIYF.

The chain uses TRBV7-6 and TRBJ1-2, with 9 bases identical to TRBD1. The CDR3 length is 15 residues. V was pared by 1 base and J by 8 bases, with 8 bases of the junction left unmatched. Germline assignment: CDR1 SGHVS and CDR2 FNYEAQ. The CDR3 loop is CASSLEAGQGLGYTF. In DNA, the CDR3 is TGTGCCAGCAGCTTAGAGGCGGGACAGGGTTTAGGCTACACCTTC.

This sequence joins TRBV18 and TRBJ1-2; perhaps TRBD1 as D (6 bases). Trimming stripped 6 bases from V and 1 base from J, with 21 bases between. Per germline, CDR1 KGHSH and CDR2 LQKENI. The CDR3 runs to 17 residues. The CDR3, as DNA: TGTGCCAGCTCCCGAACCACTACAGGGTTGAATAACTATGGCTACACCTTC. It specifies CASSRTTTGLNNYGYTF. The full variable domain, in which reference TRBV18 and TRBJ1-2 provide the parts outside the CDR3, is NAGVMQNPRHLVRRRGQEARLRCSPMKGHSHVYWYRQLPEEGLKFMVYLQKENIIDESGMPKERFSAEFPKEGPSILRIQQVVRGDSAAYFCASSRTTTGLNNYGYTFGSGTRLTVV.

This clone is a singleton in its sample. This chain connects TRBV5-1 to TRBJ1-5, with a weak D call TRBD1 (6 bases). The germline V gene has CDR1 SGHRS and CDR2 YFSETQ. This CDR3 has 13 residues. The V end was cut by 4 bases, the J end by 5 bases, with 10 bases between. CDR3 region: CASSPGVDQPQHF. CDR3 nucleotide sequence: TGCGCCAGCAGCCCAGGGGTGGATCAGCCCCAGCATTTT.

The chain has TRBV29-1 and TRBJ2-7, with D perhaps TRBD1 (5 bases). Germline CDR1 SQVTM, CDR2 ANQGSEA. The CDR3 runs to 13 residues. V lost 0 bases and J 2 bases, leaving 8 bases between the germline ends. CDR3 DNA sequence: TGCAGCGTTGAAGAAGGGGATCCCTACGAGCAGTACTTC. Its translation is CSVEEGDPYEQYF.

The gene calls are TRBV2 and TRBJ1-6; the match to TRBD1 covers 8 bases. Germline trimming cut 6 bases from V and 9 bases from J; bases unmatched to any gene: 7. CDR1 and CDR2 (germline): SNHLY, FYNNEI. The CDR3 runs 14 residues. CDR3 loop: CASRVTGEVSPLHF. CDR3 in DNA: TGTGCCAGCAGGGTGACAGGGGAGGTTTCACCCCTCCACTTT.

This chain joins TRBV5-5 and TRBJ1-6; the D gene is possibly TRBD1 (5 bases). Looked up from germline, CDR1 is SGHKS and CDR2 is YYEKEE (reference sequence). The CDR3 runs 15 residues. V was trimmed by 0 bases and J by 5 bases, leaving 9 bases between them. CDR3 amino acids: CASSLVGEDNSPLHF. CDR3 bases: TGTGCCAGCAGCTTGGTAGGGGAAGATAATTCACCCCTCCACTTT.

The V call is TRBV28, the J call TRBJ2-1, with 7 nucleotides matching TRBD2. The junction had 6 bases not matched to a gene; V was cut back by 7 bases and J by 3 bases. This CDR3 comprises 14 residues. The germline CDR1 and CDR2 sequences are MDHEN and SYDVKM. The CDR3 DNA is TGTGCCAGCATCGGGTCGGGGGGCTACAATGAGCAGTTCTTC. This encodes CASIGSGGYNEQFF.

This CDR3 reads CASRRTGESGIQYF. CDR3 nucleotides: TGTGCCAGCAGGCGCACAGGGGAATCCGGCATTCAGTACTTC. The chain carries TRBV6-5 and TRBJ2-4; TRBD1 agrees at 7 bases. The junction had 11 bases not matched to a gene; V was cut back by 6 bases and J by 9 bases. CDR1 MNHEY and CDR2 SVGAGI come from the germline V gene. The CDR3 spans 14 residues.

The rearrangement uses TRBV11-2 and TRBJ1-1; unclear D gene. Trimming removed 4 bases at V and 3 bases at J, with 12 bases between. CDR1 SGHAT and CDR2 FQNNGV come from the germline V gene. CDR3 length: 14 amino acids. The CDR3 DNA sequence: TGTGCCAGCAGCTCGCGTCGGAGTTACACTGAAGCTTTCTTT. This translates into CASSSRRSYTEAFF.

The CDR3, as DNA: TGTGCCAGCAGTGTTACTAGCGGGACGGGCAATGAGCAGTTCTTC. Translation: CASSVTSGTGNEQFF. The J gene is TRBJ2-1, the V gene TRBV6-4; TRBD2 matches 10 bases. J was trimmed by 6 bases and V by 4 bases; bases with no gene match: 6. CDR1 and CDR2 (germline): MRHNA, SNTAGT. This CDR3 has 15 residues.

The chain links TRBV29-1 to TRBJ2-3; the match to TRBD1 covers 7 bases. Losses at the gene ends were 4 bases for V and 1 base for J; bases not matched to a gene: 8. This CDR3 has 15 residues. CDR1 SQVTM and CDR2 ANQGSEA come from the germline V gene. The CDR3 nucleotides are TGCAGCGTTGTCGGGACAGTGAGGGGCACAGATACGCAGTATTTT. Protein: CSVVGTVRGTDTQYF.

The rearrangement links TRBV30 to TRBJ2-7, with a weak D call TRBD1 (6 bases). From germline, CDR1 is GTSNPN and CDR2 SVGIG (reference sequence). The CDR3 runs to 14 residues. V lost 4 bases to trimming and J lost 4 bases, with 17 bases between them. CDR3 DNA: TGTGCCTGGACCCAGCCAGGGGAAAGATACGAGCAGTACTTC. Amino acid sequence: CAWTQPGERYEQYF. Filled out from reference TRBV30 and TRBJ2-7, the complete variable domain reads SQTIHQWPATLVQPVGSPLSLECTVEGTSNPNLYWYRQAAGRGLQLLFYSVGIGQISSEVPQNLSASRPQDRQFILSSKKLLLSDSGFYLCAWTQPGERYEQYFGPGTRLTVT.

The chain joins TRBV7-2 to TRBJ2-1, with D perhaps matching TRBD1 (5 bases). The germline CDR1 and CDR2 sequences are SGHTA and FQGNSA. V lost 5 bases, J lost 2 bases, and 10 bases lay in between. The CDR3 covers 14 residues. CDR3 region: CASSRRVTYNEQFF. The CDR3 DNA is TGTGCCAGCAGCCGCAGGGTAACCTACAATGAGCAGTTCTTC. The full variable domain, with the rest looked up from reference TRBV7-2 and TRBJ2-1, is GAGVSQSPSNKVTEKGKDVELRCDPISGHTALYWYRQSLGQGLEFLIYFQGNSAPDKSGLPSDRFSAERTGGSVSTLTIQRTQQEDSAVYLCASSRRVTYNEQFFGPGTRLTVL.

About this clone: Other DNA sequences in this specimen translate into the identical CDR3. The chain recombines TRBV11-3 with TRBJ1-1; 7 positions agree with TRBD1. The CDR3 length is 15 residues. The V and J ends lost 4 bases and 1 base, in that order; junction bases with no gene match: 6. Germline V lookup: CDR1 SGHNT, CDR2 YENEEA. CDR3 coding DNA: TGTGCCAGCAGCTCCAGGACAGGAAAGAACACTGAAGCTTTCTTT. It translates to CASSSRTGKNTEAFF.

The chain carries TRBV24-1 and TRBJ2-7; 10 bases are shared with TRBD1. The ends lost 3 bases at V and 2 bases at J; junction bases unmatched: 6. Looked up from germline, CDR1 is KGHDR and CDR2 is SFDVKD. The CDR3 is 16 residues long. Written as DNA, the CDR3 is TGTGCCACCAGTGATCCGCCGGGACAGGGGACCTACGAGCAGTACTTC. Translated, it gives CATSDPPGQGTYEQYF.

The chain is built from TRBV23-1 and TRBJ2-5; D is possibly TRBD2 (6 bases). TRBV23-1 counts as an open reading frame of uncertain function. The V end was cut by 3 bases, the J end by 5 bases, with 10 bases between. CDR3 size: 13 residues. The CDR3 region has the DNA TGCGCCAGCAGTCATACGGGGGAGGAGACCCAGTACTTC. It encodes CASSHTGEETQYF.

The chain has TRBV12-3 or TRBV12-4 and TRBJ2-1; the match to TRBD1 covers 7 bases. The CDR3 covers 13 residues. With 3 bases clipped from V and 5 bases from J, the junction kept 1 base outside the gene matches. CDR3 region: CASSLDRNNEQFF. The DNA of the CDR3 is TGTGCCAGCAGTTTGGACAGGAACAATGAGCAGTTCTTC.